Sequencing of this T cell receptor beta chain was carried out in a study of T cells after yellow fever vaccination. One entry per CDR3 protein results from TCRdb running MiXCR on the 5' RACE reads. The sample has around 400,000 distinct CDR3 sequences, approximately 10% seen once. V was clipped by 6 bases and J by 4 bases; unmatched bases: 10. Germline CDR1 reads MNHNS; CDR2 reads SASEGT. CDR3 length: 17 residues. This clonotype was detected a few times. This specimen consisted of PBMCs, obtained on the day of the first yellow fever vaccination. The chain uses TRBV6-1 and TRBJ2-1; 12 nucleotides align to TRBD1. The sequence came from a man aged 18 to 30 who received the YFV17D yellow fever vaccine. CDR3 nucleotide sequence: TGTGCCAGCAGAACCCCCGGGACAGGGGGCCGGTACAATGAGCAGTTCTTC. Its translation: CASRTPGTGGRYNEQFF.